This entry lists 14 T cell receptor beta chains sequenced from one sample in a study of T-cell memory formation after mild COVID-19. MiXCR was run by TCRdb on the 5' RACE reads, yielding one entry per CDR3 protein. The data hold around 340,000 distinct CDR3 sequences, with over 10% observed a single time. The specimen was PBMCs or a T cell subset sorted from them (not recorded which). These receptors all stem from a man aged 18 to 35 who had mild COVID-19 (a few samples of this study predate the infection). Cell type and time point are not known.

The V call is TRBV6-2 or TRBV6-3, the J call TRBJ2-6; TRBD1 is a possible D gene (6 bases). Trimming removed 6 bases at V and 0 bases at J, with 12 bases between. The CDR3 extends over 16 amino acids. Per the germline V gene, CDR1 is MNHEY and CDR2 is SVGEGT. CDR3 sequence (DNA): TGTGCCAGCAGATCCTACAGGGTCTCTGGGGCCAACGTCCTGACTTTC. It codes for CASRSYRVSGANVLTF.

This clonotype showed up just a few times. The chain is built from TRBV23-1 and TRBJ2-1; 8 bases line up with TRBD1. TRBV23-1 is given ORF status, its function remaining uncertain. The CDR3 contains 17 residues. Germline trimming cut 4 bases from V and 0 bases from J; bases unmatched to any gene: 8. The CDR3 spells CASSRGRGPISYNEQFF. The CDR3 DNA reads as TGCGCCAGCAGTCGGGGCAGGGGGCCGATCTCCTACAATGAGCAGTTCTTC.

The table lists this clonotype with a few counts. V is TRBV5-6 and J is TRBJ1-5; tentatively, D is TRBD1 (6 bases). Germline V CDR1 and CDR2: SGHDT, YYEEEE. The CDR3 has 14 amino acids. Trimming shortened V by 6 bases and J by 6 bases, and 16 bases separated the two germline ends. Here the CDR3 DNA reads TGTGCCAGCAAAAAACGGCAAGGGGGTCAGCCCCAGCATTTT. Protein product: CASKKRQGGQPQHF.

The chain has TRBV12-3 or TRBV12-4 and TRBJ2-5; D not certain. The V end lost 2 bases, the J end lost 7 bases, and 11 bases lay between the germline ends. The CDR3 consists of 13 residues. The CDR3 nucleotides are TGTGCCAGCAGTTTACCAGGAAAGGGGACCCAGTACTTC. As protein: CASSLPGKGTQYF.

This clonotype was counted between two and nine times. The gene calls are TRBV12-3 or TRBV12-4 and TRBJ1-4; no definite D call. The germline V and J ends were trimmed by 3 bases and 0 bases, with 8 bases remaining between them. The CDR3 runs to 15 residues. This CDR3 reads CASSFEGSTNEKLFF. The CDR3 DNA sequence: TGTGCCAGCAGTTTTGAGGGTTCAACTAATGAAAAACTGTTTTTT.

This clonotype showed up just once. The genes are TRBV24-1 and TRBJ2-1, with 9 nucleotides matching TRBD2. This CDR3 is 15 amino acids long. Unmatched junction bases numbered 5, after V lost 7 bases and J lost 2 bases. The germline CDR1 and CDR2 sequences are KGHDR and SFDVKD. The CDR3: CATSTSGGTYNEQFF. The CDR3 nucleotides read TGTGCCACCAGCACCAGCGGGGGGACCTACAATGAGCAGTTCTTC.

The chain uses TRBV4-3 and TRBJ1-2; maybe TRBD1 (5 bases). Germline CDR1 LGHNA, CDR2 YSLEER. This CDR3 has 14 amino acids. V was shortened by 4 bases and J by 9 bases, with 18 bases between the two germline ends. DNA for the CDR3: TGCGCCAGCAGCCCGGACACGGGGGTTGGTAGCTACACCTTC. Protein: CASSPDTGVGSYTF.

This rearrangement joins TRBV7-9 to TRBJ2-5, with 9 bases that match TRBD1. V lost 3 bases to trimming and J lost 5 bases; unmatched junction nucleotides: 7. CDR3 length: 15 residues. Germline CDR1 SEHNR, CDR2 FQNEAQ (reference sequence). Here the CDR3 DNA reads TGTGCCAGCAGCTTTGGGACAGGGTTCCGGGAGACCCAGTACTTC. As protein: CASSFGTGFRETQYF.

This clonotype has just a few counts. The gene calls are TRBV9 and TRBJ2-3; 9 nucleotides match TRBD1. This CDR3 region has 15 residues. The germline CDR1 and CDR2 sequences are SGDLS and YYNGEE. Trimming removed 4 bases from V and 1 base from J; junction bases left unmatched: 4. CDR3 amino acids: CASSLWTGGTDTQYF. The CDR3 bases are TGTGCCAGCAGCTTATGGACAGGGGGCACAGATACGCAGTATTTT.

In its sample, this clonotype was seen a few times. The V call is TRBV7-9, the J call TRBJ2-6; unclear D gene. The CDR3 runs to 15 residues. The V gene's germline CDR1 is SEHNR and CDR2 FQNEAQ (reference sequence). Trimming pared 5 bases from V and 2 bases from J, leaving 10 bases between. In DNA form, the CDR3 reads TGTGCCAGCAGCGTGTTATGGGCTGGGGCCAACGTCCTGACTTTC. Its translation: CASSVLWAGANVLTF.

There are many counts of this clonotype. V gene TRBV3-1 combines with J gene TRBJ2-3, with 10 bases matching TRBD2. CDR3 size: 18 residues. V shed 0 bases and J 2 bases; nucleotides not matched to a gene: 8. From germline, CDR1 is LGHDT and CDR2 YNNKEL (reference sequence). The CDR3 spells CASSQELAGRPYTDTQYF. The CDR3 DNA is TGTGCCAGCAGCCAAGAACTAGCGGGGAGACCTTACACAGATACGCAGTATTTT.

J is TRBJ1-6 and V is TRBV21-1. TRBV21-1 is annotated as a pseudogene. The CDR3 is made up of 15 amino acids. The CDR3 nucleotides are TGTGCCAGCACCGAGGAGGTCGGACCTCTTTCACCCCTCCACTTT. Its protein product is CASTEEVGPLSPLHF.

This clonotype was detected only a few times. In DNA, the CDR3 is TGCAGTGCTAGAGGGACAGGGGGACTTGCCGGTTCACCCCTCCACTTT. Translation: CSARGTGGLAGSPLHF. The chain is built from TRBV20-1 and TRBJ1-6; the match to TRBD1 covers 10 bases. The germline CDR1 and CDR2 sequences are DFQATT and SNEGSKA (reference sequence). CDR3 length equals 16 residues. Trimming cost V 1 base and J 9 bases; bases outside gene matches: 9.

This clonotype was seen at least ten times. Its ends do not fully match the called genes, so a read error is possible. The J gene is TRBJ2-1, the V gene TRBV5-1; TRBD2 is a possible D gene (5 bases). Germline loops: CDR1 SGHRS, CDR2 YFSETQ. CDR3 length: 13 residues. For the CDR3, the DNA is TGTGCCAGCAGCCCGGACTCACACAATGAGCAGTTCTTC. Its translation: CASSPDSHNEQFF.